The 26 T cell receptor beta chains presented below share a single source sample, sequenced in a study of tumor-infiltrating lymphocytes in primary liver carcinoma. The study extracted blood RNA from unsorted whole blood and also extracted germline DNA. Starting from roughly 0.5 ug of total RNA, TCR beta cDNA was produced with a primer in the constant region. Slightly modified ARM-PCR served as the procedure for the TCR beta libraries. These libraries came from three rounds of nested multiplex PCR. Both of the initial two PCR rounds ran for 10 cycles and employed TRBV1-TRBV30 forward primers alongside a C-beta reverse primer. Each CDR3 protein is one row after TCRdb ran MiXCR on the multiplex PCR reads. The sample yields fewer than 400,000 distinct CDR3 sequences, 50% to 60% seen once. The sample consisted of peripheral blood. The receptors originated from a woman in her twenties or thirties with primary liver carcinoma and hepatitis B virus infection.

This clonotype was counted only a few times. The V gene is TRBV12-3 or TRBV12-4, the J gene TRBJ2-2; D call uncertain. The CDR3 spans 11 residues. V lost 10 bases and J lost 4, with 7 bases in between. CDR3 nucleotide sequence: TGTGCCAACCGCCGCACCGGGGAGCTGTTTTTT. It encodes CANRRTGELFF.

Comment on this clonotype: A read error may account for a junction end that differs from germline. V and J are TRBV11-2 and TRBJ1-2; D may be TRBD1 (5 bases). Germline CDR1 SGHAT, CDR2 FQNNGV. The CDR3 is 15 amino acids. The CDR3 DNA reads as TGTGCCAACAGCTTTGGGGGTACGGGGTACTATGGCTACACCTTC. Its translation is CANSFGGTGYYGYTF.

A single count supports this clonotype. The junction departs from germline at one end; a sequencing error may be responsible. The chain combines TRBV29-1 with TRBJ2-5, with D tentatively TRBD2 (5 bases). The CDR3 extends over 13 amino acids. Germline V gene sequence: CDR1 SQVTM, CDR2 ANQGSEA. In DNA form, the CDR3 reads TGCAGCTTTGATTTCGGAGGTGTTGAGACCCAGTACTTC. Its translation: CSFDFGGVETQYF.

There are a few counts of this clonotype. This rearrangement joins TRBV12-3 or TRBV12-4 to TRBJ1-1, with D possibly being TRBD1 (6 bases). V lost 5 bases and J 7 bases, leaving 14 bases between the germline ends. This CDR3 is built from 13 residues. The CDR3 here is CASSGGGAIEAFF. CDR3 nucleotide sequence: TGTGCCAGCAGTGGGGGGGGGGCAATTGAAGCTTTCTTT.

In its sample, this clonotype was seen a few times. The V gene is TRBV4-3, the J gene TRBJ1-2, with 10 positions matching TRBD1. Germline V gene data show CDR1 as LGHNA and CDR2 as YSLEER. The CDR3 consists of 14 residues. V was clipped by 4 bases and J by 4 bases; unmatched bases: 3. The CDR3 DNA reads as TGCGCCAGCAGCCCCGGGACAGGGGCCTATGGCTACACCTTC. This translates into CASSPGTGAYGYTF.

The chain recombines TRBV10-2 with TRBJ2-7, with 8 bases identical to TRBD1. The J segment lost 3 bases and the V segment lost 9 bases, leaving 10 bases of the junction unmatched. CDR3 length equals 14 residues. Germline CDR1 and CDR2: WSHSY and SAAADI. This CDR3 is CASRTPGTGYEQYF. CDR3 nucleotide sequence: TGCGCCAGTAGGACCCCTGGGACAGGCTACGAGCAGTACTTC.

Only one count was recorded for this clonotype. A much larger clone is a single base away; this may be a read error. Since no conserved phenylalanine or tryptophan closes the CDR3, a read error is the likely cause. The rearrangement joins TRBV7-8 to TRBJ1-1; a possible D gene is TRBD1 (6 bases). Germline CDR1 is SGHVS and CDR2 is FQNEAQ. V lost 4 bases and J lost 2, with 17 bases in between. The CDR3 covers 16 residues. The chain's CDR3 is CASSSRGTGGNTEAFC. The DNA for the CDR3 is TGTGCCAGCAGCTCAAGGGGGACCGGGGGAAACACTGAAGCTTTCTGT.

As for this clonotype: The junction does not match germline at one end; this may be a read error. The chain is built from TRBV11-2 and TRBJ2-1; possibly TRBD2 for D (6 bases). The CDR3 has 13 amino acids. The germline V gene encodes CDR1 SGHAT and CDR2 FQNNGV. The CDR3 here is CTSSLVLGRKQFF. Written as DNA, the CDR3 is TGTACCAGCAGCTTAGTTCTAGGGAGGAAGCAGTTCTTC.

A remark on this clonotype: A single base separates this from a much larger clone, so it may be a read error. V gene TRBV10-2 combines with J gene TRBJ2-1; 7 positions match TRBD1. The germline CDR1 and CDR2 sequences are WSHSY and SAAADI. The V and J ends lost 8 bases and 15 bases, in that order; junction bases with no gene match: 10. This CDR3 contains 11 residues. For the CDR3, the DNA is TGCGCCAGCGCCGGACAGGTGGTCCCGTTCTTC. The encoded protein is CASAGQVVPFF.

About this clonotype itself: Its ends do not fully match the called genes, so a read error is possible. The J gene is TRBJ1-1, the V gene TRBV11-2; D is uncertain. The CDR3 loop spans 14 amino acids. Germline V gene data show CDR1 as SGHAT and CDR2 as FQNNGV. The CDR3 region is CAGSSRALGTEAFF. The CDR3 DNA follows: TGTGCCGGCAGCAGCCGGGCCCTTGGCACTGAAGCTTTCTTT.

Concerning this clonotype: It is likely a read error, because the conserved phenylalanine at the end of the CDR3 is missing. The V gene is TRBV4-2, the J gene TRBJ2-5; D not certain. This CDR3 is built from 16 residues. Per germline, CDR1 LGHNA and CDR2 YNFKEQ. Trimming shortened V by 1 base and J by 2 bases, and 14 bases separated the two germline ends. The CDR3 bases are TGTGCCAGCAGCCAAGGTTTCCAGGCTAGGCAAGAGACCCAGTACCTC. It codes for CASSQGFQARQETQYL.

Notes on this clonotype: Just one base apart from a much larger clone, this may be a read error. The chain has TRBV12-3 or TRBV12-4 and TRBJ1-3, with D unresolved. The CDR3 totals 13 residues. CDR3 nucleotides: TGTGCCAGCAACCAGCGCTCTGAAAACACCATATATTTT. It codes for CASNQRSENTIYF.

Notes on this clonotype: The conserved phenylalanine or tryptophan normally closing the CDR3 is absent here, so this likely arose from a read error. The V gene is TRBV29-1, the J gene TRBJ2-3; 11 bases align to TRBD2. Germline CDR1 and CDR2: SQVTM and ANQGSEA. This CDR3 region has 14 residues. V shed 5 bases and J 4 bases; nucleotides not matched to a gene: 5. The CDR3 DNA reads TGCAGCGTTTATAGCGGGAGGGTACCAGATACGCAGTATTTA. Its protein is CSVYSGRVPDTQYL.

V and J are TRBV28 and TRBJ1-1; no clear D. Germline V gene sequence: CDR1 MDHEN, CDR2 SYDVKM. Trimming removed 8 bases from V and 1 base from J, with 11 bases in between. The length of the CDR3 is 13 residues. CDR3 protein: CASGRSENTEAFF. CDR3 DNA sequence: TGTGCCAGCGGACGATCGGAGAACACTGAAGCTTTCTTT. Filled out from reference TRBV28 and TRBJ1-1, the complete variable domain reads DVKVTQSSRYLVKRTGEKVFLECVQDMDHENMFWYRQDPGLGLRLIYFSYDVKMKEKGDIPEGYSVSREKKERFSLILESASTNQTSMYLCASGRSENTEAFFGQGTRLTVV.

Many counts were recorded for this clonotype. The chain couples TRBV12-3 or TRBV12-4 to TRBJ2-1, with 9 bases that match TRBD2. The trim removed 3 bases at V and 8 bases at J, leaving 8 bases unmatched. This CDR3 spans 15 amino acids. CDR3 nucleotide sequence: TGTGCCAGCAGTTTCCCGGCGGGAGGGTTAGATGAGCAGTTCTTC. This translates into CASSFPAGGLDEQFF.

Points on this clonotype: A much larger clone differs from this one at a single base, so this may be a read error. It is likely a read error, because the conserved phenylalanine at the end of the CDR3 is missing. CDR3: CASSPVSSYEQYL. The CDR3 bases are TGTGCCAGCAGCCCGGTCAGCTCCTACGAGCAGTACCTC. The rearrangement links TRBV6-6 to TRBJ2-7; the D is unclear. V dropped 6 bases and J dropped 0 bases, with 9 bases sitting between them. The CDR3 consists of 13 residues. Germline CDR1 MNHNY, CDR2 SVGAGI (reference sequence).

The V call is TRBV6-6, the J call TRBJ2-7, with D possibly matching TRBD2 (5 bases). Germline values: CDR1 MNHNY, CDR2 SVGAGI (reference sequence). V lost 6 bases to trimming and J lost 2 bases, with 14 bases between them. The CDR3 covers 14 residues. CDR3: CASSISEGAYEQYF. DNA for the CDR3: TGTGCCAGCAGCATCTCCGAGGGTGCCTACGAGCAGTACTTC.

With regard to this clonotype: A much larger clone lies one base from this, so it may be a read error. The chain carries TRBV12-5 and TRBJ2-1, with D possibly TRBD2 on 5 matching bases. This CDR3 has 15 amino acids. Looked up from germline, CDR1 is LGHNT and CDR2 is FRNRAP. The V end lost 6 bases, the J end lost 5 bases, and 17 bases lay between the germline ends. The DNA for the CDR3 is TGTGCTAGTGGCTTGAAGCAACTAGGACACAATGAGCAGTTCTTC. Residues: CASGLKQLGHNEQFF.

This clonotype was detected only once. Here the CDR3 reads CASSFPWDRGTETQYF. The DNA of the CDR3 is TGTGCCAGCAGTTTCCCTTGGGACAGGGGGACGGAGACCCAGTACTTC. The chain combines TRBV28 with TRBJ2-5, with 11 bases lining up with TRBD1. The trim removed 3 bases at V and 5 bases at J, leaving 8 bases unmatched. Germline loops: CDR1 MDHEN, CDR2 SYDVKM. The CDR3 spans 16 residues.

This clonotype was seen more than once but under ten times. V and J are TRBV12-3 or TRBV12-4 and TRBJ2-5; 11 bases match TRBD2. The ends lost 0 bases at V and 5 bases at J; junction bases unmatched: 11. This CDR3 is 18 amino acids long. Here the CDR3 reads CASSLARGLAAFGETQYF. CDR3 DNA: TGTGCCAGCAGTTTAGCGCGGGGACTAGCGGCCTTCGGGGAGACCCAGTACTTC.

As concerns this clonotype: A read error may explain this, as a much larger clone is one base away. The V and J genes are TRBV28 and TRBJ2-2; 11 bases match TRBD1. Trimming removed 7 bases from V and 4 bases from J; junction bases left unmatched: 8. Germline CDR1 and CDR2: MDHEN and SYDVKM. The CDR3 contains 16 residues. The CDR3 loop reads CASNWTGGGRTGELFF. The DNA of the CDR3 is TGTGCCAGCAATTGGACAGGGGGCGGACGCACCGGGGAGCTGTTTTTT.

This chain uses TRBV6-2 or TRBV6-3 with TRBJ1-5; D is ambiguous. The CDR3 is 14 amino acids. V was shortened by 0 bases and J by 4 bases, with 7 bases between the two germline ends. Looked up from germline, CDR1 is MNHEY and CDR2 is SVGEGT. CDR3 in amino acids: CASSYSIPNQPQHF. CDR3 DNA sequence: TGTGCCAGCAGTTACTCAATCCCTAATCAGCCCCAGCATTTT.

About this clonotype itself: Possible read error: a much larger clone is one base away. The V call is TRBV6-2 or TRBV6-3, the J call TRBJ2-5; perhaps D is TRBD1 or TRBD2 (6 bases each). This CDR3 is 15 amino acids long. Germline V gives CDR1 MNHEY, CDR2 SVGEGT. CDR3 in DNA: TGTGCCAGCAGCCCCTGGGGGGCGGACCAAGAGACCCGGTACTTC. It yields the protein CASSPWGADQETRYF.

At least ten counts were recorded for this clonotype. CDR3 residues: CASTTSYNEQFF. CDR3 bases: TGTGCCAGCACGACTTCCTACAATGAGCAGTTCTTC. The chain carries TRBV6-6 and TRBJ2-1; D remains unclear. Germline V gene data show CDR1 as MNHNY and CDR2 as SVGAGI (reference sequence). V lost 7 bases to trimming and J lost 1 base, with 5 bases between them. The CDR3 has 12 amino acids.

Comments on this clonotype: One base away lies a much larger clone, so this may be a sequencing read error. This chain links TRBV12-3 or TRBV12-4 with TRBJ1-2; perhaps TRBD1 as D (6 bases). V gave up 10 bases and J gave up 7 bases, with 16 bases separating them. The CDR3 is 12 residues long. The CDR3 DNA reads TGTGCCATCAGATCAGGGGAAGGTGGCTACACCTTC. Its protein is CAIRSGEGGYTF.

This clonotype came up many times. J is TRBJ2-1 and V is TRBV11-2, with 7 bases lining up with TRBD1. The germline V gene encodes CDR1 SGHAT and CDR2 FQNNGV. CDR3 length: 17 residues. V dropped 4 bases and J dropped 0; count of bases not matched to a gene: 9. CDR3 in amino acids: CASSSNGQVISYNEQFF. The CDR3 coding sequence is TGTGCCAGCAGCTCAAACGGACAGGTGATCTCCTACAATGAGCAGTTCTTC.